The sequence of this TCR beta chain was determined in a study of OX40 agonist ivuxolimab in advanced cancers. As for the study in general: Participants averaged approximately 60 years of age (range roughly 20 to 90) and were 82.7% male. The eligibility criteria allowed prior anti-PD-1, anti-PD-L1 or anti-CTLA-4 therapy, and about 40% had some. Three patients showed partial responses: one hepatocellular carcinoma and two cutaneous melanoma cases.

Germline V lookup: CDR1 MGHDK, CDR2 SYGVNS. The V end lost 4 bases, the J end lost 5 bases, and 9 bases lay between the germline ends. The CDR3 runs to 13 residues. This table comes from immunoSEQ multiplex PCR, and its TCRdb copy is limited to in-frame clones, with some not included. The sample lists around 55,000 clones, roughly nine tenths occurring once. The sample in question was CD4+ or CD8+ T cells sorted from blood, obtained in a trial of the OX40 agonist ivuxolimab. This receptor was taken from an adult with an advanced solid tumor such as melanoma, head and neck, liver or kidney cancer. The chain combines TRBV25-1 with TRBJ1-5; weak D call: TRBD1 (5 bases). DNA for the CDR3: TGTGCCAGCAGTGGGGGGGGGTATCAGCCCCAGCATTTT. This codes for CASSGGGYQPQHF.